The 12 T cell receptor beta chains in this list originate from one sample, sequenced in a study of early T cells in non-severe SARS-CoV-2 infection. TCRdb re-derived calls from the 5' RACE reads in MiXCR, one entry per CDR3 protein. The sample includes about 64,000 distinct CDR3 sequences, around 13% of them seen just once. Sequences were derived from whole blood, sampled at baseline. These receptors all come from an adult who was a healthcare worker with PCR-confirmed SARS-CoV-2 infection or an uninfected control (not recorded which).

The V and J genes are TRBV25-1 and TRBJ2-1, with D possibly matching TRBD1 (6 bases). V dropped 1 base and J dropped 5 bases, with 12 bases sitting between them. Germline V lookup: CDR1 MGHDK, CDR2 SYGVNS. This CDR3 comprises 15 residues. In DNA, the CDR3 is TGTGCCAGCAGTGAATGGGGGCGCAGAGACAATGAGCAGTTCTTC. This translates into CASSEWGRRDNEQFF.

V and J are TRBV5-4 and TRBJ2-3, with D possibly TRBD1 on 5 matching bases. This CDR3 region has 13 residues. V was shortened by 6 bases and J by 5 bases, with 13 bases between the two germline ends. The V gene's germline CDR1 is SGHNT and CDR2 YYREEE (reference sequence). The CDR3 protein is CASTFSREDTQYF. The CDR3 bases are TGTGCCAGCACATTTTCCAGGGAAGATACGCAGTATTTT.

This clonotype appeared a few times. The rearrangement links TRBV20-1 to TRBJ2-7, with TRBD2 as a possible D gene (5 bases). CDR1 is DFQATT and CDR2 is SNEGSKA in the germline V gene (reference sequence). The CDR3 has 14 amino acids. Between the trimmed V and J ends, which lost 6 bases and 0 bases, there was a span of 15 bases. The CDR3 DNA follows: TGCAGTGCCCAAGATAGGACTCGCTCCTACGAGCAGTACTTC. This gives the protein CSAQDRTRSYEQYF.

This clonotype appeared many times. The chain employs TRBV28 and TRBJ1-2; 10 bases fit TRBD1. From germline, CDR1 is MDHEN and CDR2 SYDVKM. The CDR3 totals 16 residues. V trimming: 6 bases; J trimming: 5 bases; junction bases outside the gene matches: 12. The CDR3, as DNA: TGTGCCAGCAGACGGGACTTGACAGGGGGCAATTATGGCTACACCTTC. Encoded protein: CASRRDLTGGNYGYTF.

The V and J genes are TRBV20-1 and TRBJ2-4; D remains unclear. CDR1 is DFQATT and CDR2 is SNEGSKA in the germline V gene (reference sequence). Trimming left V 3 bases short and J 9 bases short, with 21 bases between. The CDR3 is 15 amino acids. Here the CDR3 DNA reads TGCAGTGCTAGGCCGGATCTGGGATATCGGAGCATTCAGTACTTC. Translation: CSARPDLGYRSIQYF.

Written as DNA, the CDR3 is TGTGCCAGCAGCCTAAGGGACACCTTTTTCGATGAGCAGTTCTTC. It translates to CASSLRDTFFDEQFF. This chain links TRBV14 with TRBJ2-1; perhaps TRBD1 as D (6 bases). Between the trimmed V and J ends, which lost 4 bases and 8 bases, there was a span of 18 bases. The CDR3 extends over 15 amino acids. The germline CDR1 and CDR2 sequences are SGHDN and FVKESK.

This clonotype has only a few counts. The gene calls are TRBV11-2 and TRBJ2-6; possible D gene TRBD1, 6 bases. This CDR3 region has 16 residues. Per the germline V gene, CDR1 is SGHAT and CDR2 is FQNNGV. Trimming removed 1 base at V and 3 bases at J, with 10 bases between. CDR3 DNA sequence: TGTGCCAGCAGCTTAGGAGGGACATTTGGGGCCAACGTCCTGACTTTC. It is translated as CASSLGGTFGANVLTF.

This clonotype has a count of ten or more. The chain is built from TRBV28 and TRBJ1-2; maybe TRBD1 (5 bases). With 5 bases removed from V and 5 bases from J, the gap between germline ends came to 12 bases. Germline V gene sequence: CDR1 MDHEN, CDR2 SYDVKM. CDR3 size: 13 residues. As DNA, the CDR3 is TGTGCCAGCAGTCCCCCTGAGGGGTATGGCTACACCTTC. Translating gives CASSPPEGYGYTF.

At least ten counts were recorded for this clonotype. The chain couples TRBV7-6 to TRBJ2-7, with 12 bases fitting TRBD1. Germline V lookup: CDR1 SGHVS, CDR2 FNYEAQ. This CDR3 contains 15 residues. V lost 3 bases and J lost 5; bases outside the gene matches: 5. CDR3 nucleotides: TGTGCCAGCAGCTTGGGACAGGGGGCATTCAACGAGCAGTACTTC. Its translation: CASSLGQGAFNEQYF.

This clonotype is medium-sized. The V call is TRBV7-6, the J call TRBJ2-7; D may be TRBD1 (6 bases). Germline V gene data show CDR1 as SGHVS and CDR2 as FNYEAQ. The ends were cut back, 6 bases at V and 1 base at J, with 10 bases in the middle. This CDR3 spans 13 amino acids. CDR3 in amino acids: CASSPDSSYEQYF. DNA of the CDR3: TGTGCCAGCAGTCCGGACAGTTCCTACGAGCAGTACTTC. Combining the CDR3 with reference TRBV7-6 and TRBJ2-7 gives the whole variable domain GAGVSQSPRYKVTKRGQDVALRCDPISGHVSLYWYRQALGQGPEFLTYFNYEAQQDKSGLPNDRFSAERPEGSISTLTIQRTEQRDSAMYRCASSPDSSYEQYFGPGTRLTVT.

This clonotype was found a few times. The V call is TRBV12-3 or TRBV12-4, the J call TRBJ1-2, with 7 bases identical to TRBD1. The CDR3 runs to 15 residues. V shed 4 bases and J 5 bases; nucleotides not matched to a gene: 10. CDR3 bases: TGTGCCAGCAGTTATGGCTGGGGACAGATATATGGCTACACCTTC. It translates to CASSYGWGQIYGYTF.

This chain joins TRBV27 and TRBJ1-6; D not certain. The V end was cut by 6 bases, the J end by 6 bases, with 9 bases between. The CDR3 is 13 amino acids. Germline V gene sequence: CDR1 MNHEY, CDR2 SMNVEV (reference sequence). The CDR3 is CASRLTVNSPLHF. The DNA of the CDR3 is TGTGCCAGCAGGCTTACGGTTAATTCACCCCTCCACTTT.